These T cell receptor beta chains were read from a single sample in a study of T-cell memory formation after mild COVID-19. TCRdb reprocessed the 5' RACE reads via MiXCR and lists one record per CDR3 protein. The sample lists roughly 240,000 distinct CDR3 sequences, 15% occurring once. Sequenced input: PBMCs or a T cell subset sorted from them (not recorded which). These receptors all come from an adult woman who had mild COVID-19 (a few samples of this study predate the infection). Cell type and time point are not known. CDR3s include the opening cysteine and the closing phenylalanine or tryptophan. The order of the fields is D gene, CDR3 length, J gene, V gene, clone size, CDR3 protein, CDR3 DNA. A D gene is named only where the DNA matches it firmly. Clone size is given for some rows only: seen once, a few or many times, or a class if the clone is expanded.

.,15,TRBJ1-1,TRBV18,few,CASSPSDSKNTEAFF,TGTGCCAGCTCACCTTCGGACAGCAAGAACACTGAAGCTTTCTTT
.,14,TRBJ2-6,TRBV4-1,few,CASRSPPGANVLTF,TGCGCCAGCAGGAGTCCGCCTGGGGCCAACGTCCTGACTTTC
TRBD2,14,TRBJ2-5,TRBV6-5,.,CATSISGVQETQYF,TGTGCCACGTCAATTAGCGGGGTTCAAGAGACCCAGTACTTC
.,16,TRBJ2-1,TRBV12-3/TRBV12-4,few,CASNPKLPSSYNEQFF,TGTGCCAGCAACCCAAAACTCCCGAGCTCCTACAATGAGCAGTTCTTC
.,15,TRBJ2-7,TRBV20-1,.,CSARDGAGGAYEQYF,TGCAGTGCTAGAGATGGCGCAGGGGGGGCCTACGAGCAGTACTTC
.,17,TRBJ2-1,TRBV6-5,.,CASGGAGVRVSGAEQFF,TGTGCCAGCGGGGGGGCCGGAGTTCGGGTATCCGGTGCTGAGCAGTTCTTC
.,15,TRBJ2-7,TRBV5-1,.,CASSPGNRDNYEQYF,TGCGCCAGCAGTCCTGGGAATAGGGACAACTACGAGCAGTACTTC
.,14,TRBJ2-7,TRBV15,.,CATSRDWGNYEQYF,TGTGCCACCAGCAGAGATTGGGGGAACTACGAGCAGTACTTC
.,11,TRBJ1-2,TRBV5-6,.,CASSFGYGYTF,TGTGCCAGCAGCTTTGGTTATGGCTACACCTTC
.,14,TRBJ2-1,TRBV30,few,CAWSGGHPYNEQFF,TGTGCCTGGAGTGGCGGGCACCCCTACAATGAGCAGTTCTTC
TRBD2,17,TRBJ2-7,TRBV7-8,.,CASSLRPTSGTSYEQYF,TGTGCCAGCAGCCTACGCCCCACTAGCGGCACTTCCTACGAGCAGTACTTC
TRBD2,16,TRBJ2-1,TRBV7-2,few,CASSPNPAGVGNEQFF,TGTGCCAGCAGCCCCAACCCAGCGGGAGTCGGGAATGAGCAGTTCTTC
TRBD1,14,TRBJ1-2,TRBV6-6,.,CASTPQGAGYGYTF,TGTGCCAGCACTCCACAGGGGGCGGGCTATGGCTACACCTTC
TRBD1,16,TRBJ2-1,TRBV4-1,.,CASSQSSAAGGGKQFF,TGCGCCAGCAGCCAATCGTCAGCAGCAGGGGGCGGTAAGCAGTTCTTC
.,13,TRBJ2-3,TRBV11-3,.,CASSSLADDTQYF,TGTGCCAGCAGCTCCTTAGCGGACGATACGCAGTATTTT
.,13,TRBJ2-3,TRBV7-2,few,CASSSRAGDTQYF,TGTGCCAGCAGCTCGAGGGCAGGAGATACGCAGTATTTT
TRBD1,18,TRBJ2-5,TRBV5-1,many,CASSLVVGASGGEETQYF,TGCGCCAGCAGCTTGGTGGTTGGCGCGTCAGGGGGCGAGGAGACCCAGTACTTC
.,16,TRBJ2-6,TRBV5-1,many,CASSLEPGSGANVLTF,TGCGCCAGCAGCTTGGAGCCTGGCTCTGGGGCCAACGTCCTGACTTTC
.,16,TRBJ2-1,TRBV12-3/TRBV12-4,.,CASSLQLVPSYNEQFF,TGTGCCAGCAGTTTACAACTAGTGCCTTCCTACAATGAGCAGTTCTTC
.,16,TRBJ2-3,TRBV25-1,.,CASSRGRRMGTDTQYF,TGTGCCAGCAGCCGAGGACGGCGCATGGGCACAGATACGCAGTATTTT
TRBD2,15,TRBJ2-1,TRBV5-1,many,CASSFSGGSYNEQFF,TGTGCCAGCAGCTTTAGCGGGGGCAGTTACAATGAGCAGTTCTTC
TRBD1,14,TRBJ1-5,TRBV6-6,once,CASTPGQGNQPKHF,TGTGCCAGCACCCCGGGACAGGGAAATCAGCCCAAGCATTTT
.,16,TRBJ1-2,TRBV11-2,many,CASSFRAGGVGYGYTF,TGTGCCAGCAGCTTTCGCGCCGGTGGGGTCGGCTATGGCTACACCTTC
.,16,TRBJ2-3,TRBV15,few,CATSAGRAASTDTQYF,TGTGCCACCAGCGCAGGGCGGGCCGCTAGCACAGATACGCAGTATTTT
.,14,TRBJ2-1,TRBV12-3/TRBV12-4,few,CASSSQGWGYEQFF,TGTGCCAGCAGTTCCCAGGGATGGGGCTATGAGCAGTTCTTC
.,14,TRBJ1-4,TRBV6-2/TRBV6-3,few,CASRRQAPNEKLFF,TGTGCCAGCCGCCGACAGGCTCCTAATGAAAAACTGTTTTTT
TRBD2,14,TRBJ2-1,TRBV20-1,.,CSAFSGIPYNEQFF,TGCAGTGCTTTTAGCGGGATACCCTACAATGAGCAGTTCTTC
.,13,TRBJ1-1,TRBV5-1,few,CASSLAQGFEAFF,TGCGCCAGCAGCTTGGCCCAGGGGTTTGAAGCTTTCTTT
.,14,TRBJ2-2,TRBV20-1,few,CSAREELLTGELFF,TGCAGTGCTAGAGAGGAGTTATTGACCGGGGAGCTGTTTTTT
.,13,TRBJ1-2,TRBV20-1,.,CSARRDASFGYTF,TGCAGTGCTAGAAGGGACGCTAGTTTTGGCTACACCTTC
.,13,TRBJ2-7,TRBV12-3/TRBV12-4,.,CASSLALGSPLNF,TGTGCCAGCAGTTTAGCGCTAGGGTCTCCCCTCAATTTC
TRBD1,20,TRBJ2-2,TRBV7-9,few,CASSLGTGTGIFANTGELFF,TGTGCCAGCAGCTTGGGGACCGGGACAGGGATTTTTGCGAACACCGGGGAGCTGTTTTTT
TRBD2,15,TRBJ2-1,TRBV6-2/TRBV6-3,.,CASSSGLAGLTEQFF,TGTGCCAGCAGTTCCGGACTAGCGGGTCTAACTGAGCAGTTCTTC
.,16,TRBJ2-1,TRBV5-1,few,CASSLVGQSSYNEQFF,TGCGCCAGCAGCTTGGTTGGGCAGAGCTCCTACAATGAGCAGTTCTTC
.,14,TRBJ1-1,TRBV19,few,CASTQTGGHTEAFF,TGTGCCAGTACCCAGACGGGGGGGCACACTGAAGCTTTCTTT
.,15,TRBJ2-1,TRBV19,few,CASSIARGTGNEQFF,TGTGCCAGTAGTATAGCTCGAGGGACGGGGAATGAGCAGTTCTTC
.,12,TRBJ2-5,TRBV7-9,once,CASSPKSETQYF,TGTGCCAGCAGTCCCAAATCGGAGACCCAGTACTTC
TRBD1,16,TRBJ2-1,TRBV11-3,.,CASSLGDRGQLDEQFF,TGTGCCAGCAGCTTGGGGGACAGGGGTCAGTTGGATGAGCAGTTCTTC
.,16,TRBJ2-1,TRBV7-6,.,CASSLATTGHYNEQFF,TGTGCCAGCAGCTTAGCGACGACCGGCCACTACAATGAGCAGTTCTTC
TRBD2,16,TRBJ2-7,TRBV7-2,.,CASSLPPSGSGYEQYF,TGTGCCAGCAGCTTACCACCGAGCGGGAGTGGATACGAGCAGTACTTC
TRBD1,12,TRBJ1-1,TRBV29-1,few,CSVWTGGTEAFF,TGCAGCGTTTGGACAGGGGGAACTGAAGCTTTCTTT
TRBD2,17,TRBJ2-1,TRBV7-6,few,CASSLQSTSGIYNEQFF,TGTGCCAGCAGCTTACAGTCAACTAGCGGGATCTACAATGAGCAGTTCTTC
.,15,TRBJ2-3,TRBV7-2,.,CASSLGLGFTDTQYF,TGTGCCAGCAGCTTAGGGCTAGGTTTTACAGATACGCAGTATTTT
TRBD2,15,TRBJ2-7,TRBV18,.,CASSDSGTRIYEQYF,TGTGCCAGCTCAGACTCCGGGACTAGGATCTACGAGCAGTACTTC
.,15,TRBJ2-5,TRBV7-7,.,CASSRFGGVEETQYF,TGTGCTAGCAGCCGGTTCGGTGGGGTTGAAGAGACCCAGTACTTC
TRBD2,17,TRBJ2-5,TRBV5-1,few,CASTTIRTSGRGETQYF,TGCGCCAGCACCACCATCCGGACTAGCGGGAGGGGGGAGACCCAGTACTTC
TRBD2,17,TRBJ2-7,TRBV7-2,few,CASSLNPAGGQGNEQYF,TGTGCCAGCAGCTTAAATCCTGCGGGAGGGCAAGGGAACGAGCAGTACTTC
.,13,TRBJ2-7,TRBV7-2,few,CASSFDRRNEQYF,TGTGCCAGCAGCTTTGACAGGCGTAACGAGCAGTACTTC
.,13,TRBJ2-7,TRBV5-1,.,CASSEGGIGEQYF,TGCGCCAGCAGCGAGGGGGGGATAGGCGAGCAGTACTTC
.,12,TRBJ2-7,TRBV10-2,many,CASRNSWFEQYF,TGCGCCAGCAGGAATAGTTGGTTCGAGCAGTACTTC
.,17,TRBJ2-1,TRBV7-2,few,CASSPRRFRASYNEQFF,TGTGCCAGCAGCCCTAGAAGGTTCAGGGCCTCCTACAATGAGCAGTTCTTC
.,12,TRBJ2-7,TRBV7-9,many,CASSLPPYEQYF,TGTGCCAGCAGCTTGCCCCCCTACGAGCAGTACTTC
.,13,TRBJ1-1,TRBV20-1,few,CSARHRVDTEAFF,TGCAGTGCTAGACACCGGGTTGACACTGAAGCTTTCTTT
.,14,TRBJ2-7,TRBV11-2,.,CASSLGLNLYEQYF,TGTGCCAGCAGCTTAGGTCTAAACCTCTACGAGCAGTACTTC
TRBD1,19,TRBJ2-1,TRBV5-1,.,CASSLGRIAGTGSYNEQFF,TGCGCCAGCAGCTTGGGACGAATCGCCGGGACAGGGTCCTACAATGAGCAGTTCTTC
.,15,TRBJ1-5,TRBV6-6,.,CASSNEGVRNQPQHF,TGTGCCAGCAGCAACGAGGGGGTTAGGAATCAGCCCCAGCATTTT
TRBD1,16,TRBJ2-7,TRBV28,.,CASSFTNLGQPYEQYF,TGTGCCAGCAGTTTTACAAACCTGGGACAGCCCTACGAGCAGTACTTC
.,11,TRBJ1-2,TRBV6-5,.,CATHANYGYTF,TGTGCCACACACGCTAACTATGGCTACACCTTC